A selection of T cell receptor beta chains follows, all from one sample in a study of cytomegalovirus exposure and HLA in healthy donors. Repertoires were generated with immunoSEQ multiplex PCR, while TCRdb's copy carries only in-frame clones and drops some. The data hold about 180,000 clones, with about four fifths observed a single time. Input material: PBMCs. All receptors come from a male donor in good health and CMV-seronegative. Each CDR3 is given without its conserved first and last residue. Each record gives: V gene, J gene, CDR3 protein.

V gene: TRBV19
J gene: TRBJ2-7
CDR3 protein: ASSIMAGPYEQY

V gene: TRBV6-1
J gene: TRBJ2-7
CDR3 protein: ASSAGGAGGYEQY

V gene: TRBV6-1
J gene: TRBJ1-1
CDR3 protein: ASSRQGGTEAF

V gene: TRBV6-6
J gene: TRBJ1-5
CDR3 protein: ASSYLTGNQPQH

V gene: TRBV19
J gene: TRBJ2-1
CDR3 protein: ASSRHGQSKSSYNEQF

V gene: TRBV28
J gene: TRBJ1-5
CDR3 protein: ASSLGGSYNQPQH

V gene: TRBV4-2
J gene: TRBJ2-7
CDR3 protein: ASSQDSSYEQY

V gene: TRBV6-6
J gene: TRBJ1-2
CDR3 protein: ASSYGRGGGYGYT

V gene: TRBV2
J gene: TRBJ2-2
CDR3 protein: ATPGQKVTGELF

V gene: TRBV6-5
J gene: TRBJ1-4
CDR3 protein: ASSYGTGGNEKLF

V gene: TRBV19
J gene: TRBJ2-7
CDR3 protein: ASSNSGRSYEQY

V gene: TRBV28
J gene: TRBJ1-1
CDR3 protein: ASSSPGTGNTEAF

V gene: TRBV30
J gene: TRBJ1-2
CDR3 protein: AWAKATGEYGGYT

V gene: TRBV7-2
J gene: TRBJ1-3
CDR3 protein: ASSLYRGQNTIY

V gene: TRBV28
J gene: TRBJ1-5
CDR3 protein: ASSPRDFYSNQPQH

V gene: TRBV28
J gene: TRBJ2-2
CDR3 protein: ASSSPRAGELF

V gene: TRBV7-8
J gene: TRBJ1-1
CDR3 protein: ASRHDTGYTEAF

V gene: TRBV6-1
J gene: TRBJ2-3
CDR3 protein: AIKGPRGRDTQY

V gene: TRBV25-1
J gene: TRBJ2-2
CDR3 protein: ASLARGLTGELF

V gene: TRBV7-8
J gene: TRBJ1-2
CDR3 protein: ASSQGGNLNYGYT

V gene: TRBV27
J gene: TRBJ2-3
CDR3 protein: ASSLSVQGTDTQY

V gene: TRBV19
J gene: TRBJ2-3
CDR3 protein: ASSHGLAGRTDTQY

V gene: TRBV4-2
J gene: TRBJ1-6
CDR3 protein: ASSRGTGENSPLH

V gene: TRBV7-2
J gene: TRBJ1-3
CDR3 protein: ASSLLGNTIY

V gene: TRBV29-1
J gene: TRBJ1-2
CDR3 protein: SVDGGGRGGYT

V gene: TRBV30
J gene: TRBJ1-5
CDR3 protein: AWSAGYHQH

V gene: TRBV6-5
J gene: TRBJ2-1
CDR3 protein: ASSPRTGFTTKKL

V gene: TRBV4-1
J gene: TRBJ1-2
CDR3 protein: ASSLRGNGYT

V gene: TRBV6-6
J gene: TRBJ1-2
CDR3 protein: ASSYDVKGVAFGYT

V gene: TRBV30
J gene: TRBJ1-2
CDR3 protein: AWTYTLGQGYGYT

V gene: TRBV18
J gene: TRBJ1-5
CDR3 protein: ASSPYGNSNQPQH

V gene: TRBV7-9
J gene: TRBJ2-7
CDR3 protein: ASRQGLAEPYEQY

V gene: TRBV30
J gene: TRBJ2-5
CDR3 protein: AWRAGQNQETQY

V gene: TRBV28
J gene: TRBJ2-7
CDR3 protein: ASSLRIQGEQY

V gene: TRBV4-1
J gene: TRBJ2-3
CDR3 protein: ASSQVSGETDTQY

V gene: TRBV6-1
J gene: TRBJ2-7
CDR3 protein: ASSDFYEQY

V gene: TRBV25-1
J gene: TRBJ2-1
CDR3 protein: ASRTSGYNEQF

V gene: TRBV25-1
J gene: TRBJ2-1
CDR3 protein: ASSETVYSYNEQF

V gene: TRBV5-1
J gene: TRBJ2-2
CDR3 protein: ATRTGNTGELF

V gene: TRBV30
J gene: TRBJ2-1
CDR3 protein: ASTPDLTYNEQF

V gene: TRBV15
J gene: TRBJ1-2
CDR3 protein: ATSRTGANNYGYT

V gene: TRBV6-6
J gene: TRBJ1-5
CDR3 protein: ASEVSAGGQPQH

V gene: TRBV4-1
J gene: TRBJ1-5
CDR3 protein: ASSQGGRDQPQH

V gene: TRBV18
J gene: TRBJ1-6
CDR3 protein: ASSPTAGTSNSPLH

V gene: TRBV5-6
J gene: TRBJ2-7
CDR3 protein: ASSYLAGGAYEQY

V gene: TRBV6-1
J gene: TRBJ1-3
CDR3 protein: ATVPTFDSGNTIY

V gene: TRBV6-1
J gene: TRBJ1-5
CDR3 protein: ASRVLVYSNQPQH

V gene: TRBV11-2
J gene: TRBJ2-3
CDR3 protein: ASSFGGLTDTQY

V gene: TRBV4-1
J gene: TRBJ2-7
CDR3 protein: ASSHRTSGAYEQY

V gene: TRBV7-2
J gene: TRBJ2-1
CDR3 protein: ASSLQGQVNEQF

V gene: TRBV19
J gene: TRBJ2-7
CDR3 protein: ASSWRDSYEQY

V gene: TRBV18
J gene: TRBJ2-2
CDR3 protein: ASSPTKLLNTGELF

V gene: TRBV30
J gene: TRBJ2-1
CDR3 protein: AWSGIAGGRSYNEQF

V gene: TRBV6-5
J gene: TRBJ2-3
CDR3 protein: ASSYSGGGQTDTQY

V gene: TRBV10-1
J gene: TRBJ2-3
CDR3 protein: ASMSRVSRWAGGRDTQY

V gene: TRBV7-2
J gene: TRBJ1-5
CDR3 protein: ASSLGQGLNSNQPQH